These 11 T cell receptor beta chains originate from one sample sequenced in a study of blood T cell repertoires in COVID-19. The data were produced by immunoSEQ multiplex PCR, yet TCRdb's version contains in-frame clones alone and is incomplete. There are roughly 260,000 clones in the sample; roughly 87% occur only once, and roughly 2% lies in the top ten. The sample was peripheral blood. These receptors were taken from a woman in her 50s who had recovered from COVID-19.

V and J are TRBV9 and TRBJ1-4, with unresolved D. V was shortened by 0 bases and J by 0 bases, with 12 bases between the two germline ends. CDR3 length equals 17 residues. Germline V lookup: CDR1 SGDLS, CDR2 YYNGEE. The CDR3 nucleotides are TGTGCCAGCAGCGTAGGTCCGGGAGGATCAACTAATGAAAAACTGTTTTTT. Amino acid sequence: CASSVGPGGSTNEKLFF.

This clone showed up just once. The chain carries TRBV16 and TRBJ2-5; 8 positions agree with TRBD1. Germline trimming cut 0 bases from V and 1 base from J; bases unmatched to any gene: 4. The CDR3 is 16 amino acids. CDR1 is KGHSY and CDR2 is FQNENV in the germline V gene. The CDR3 here is CASSQSGRGLQETQYF. DNA of the CDR3: TGTGCCAGCAGCCAATCGGGCAGGGGGCTCCAAGAGACCCAGTACTTC.

This clone appeared once. The chain is built from TRBV19 and TRBJ2-1; 16 bases match TRBD2. CDR3 length: 16 amino acids. Per the germline V gene, CDR1 is LNHDA and CDR2 is SQIVND (reference sequence). The V gene end was trimmed by 3 bases and the J gene end by 9 bases; junction bases not matched to a gene: 5. In DNA form, the CDR3 reads TGTGCCAGTAGTATCGGGACTAGCGGGGGGGCTAGTGAGCAGTTCTTC. Protein product: CASSIGTSGGASEQFF.

The J gene is TRBJ2-5, the V gene TRBV5-1; no clear D gene. The CDR3 has 13 amino acids. Germline CDR1 SGHRS, CDR2 YFSETQ. Trimming shortened V by 0 bases and J by 4 bases, and 7 bases separated the two germline ends. CDR3 nucleotides: TGCGCCAGCAGCTTGGGGCTAGTAGAGACCCAGTACTTC. Its protein product is CASSLGLVETQYF. Full variable domain (rest looked up from reference TRBV5-1 and TRBJ2-5): KAGVTQTPRYLIKTRGQQVTLSCSPISGHRSVSWYQQTPGQGLQFLFEYFSETQRNKGNFPGRFSGRQFSNSRSEMNVSTLELGDSALYLCASSLGLVETQYFGPGTRLLVL.

The chain has TRBV2 and TRBJ1-5; D is uncertain. V was shortened by 10 bases and J by 2 bases, with 18 bases between the two germline ends. This CDR3 has 15 amino acids. CDR1 is SNHLY, CDR2 FYNNEI, per germline. CDR3 sequence (DNA): TGTGCCACTTCCCTTAACCCGACTGGCAATCAGCCCCAGCATTTT. Its protein is CATSLNPTGNQPQHF. Full variable domain (rest looked up from reference TRBV2 and TRBJ1-5): EPEVTQTPSHQVTQMGQEVILRCVPISNHLYFYWYRQILGQKVEFLVSFYNNEISEKSEIFDDQFSVERPDGSNFTLKIRSTKLEDSAMYFCATSLNPTGNQPQHFGDGTRLSIL.

This rearrangement joins TRBV7-2 to TRBJ1-2, with a weak D call TRBD1 (5 bases). V lost 5 bases and J lost 3, with 19 bases in between. The CDR3 length is 16 residues. CDR1 and CDR2 from the germline V gene are SGHTA and FQGNSA. CDR3 coding DNA: TGTGCCAGCAGCCCCGGGGGTCCGCGAGACTACTATGGCTACACCTTC. As protein: CASSPGGPRDYYGYTF.

The chain combines TRBV18 with TRBJ2-7; 7 bases align to TRBD1. Germline CDR1 KGHSH, CDR2 LQKENI. The CDR3 spans 13 residues. V lost 3 bases and J lost 6; bases outside the gene matches: 5. In nucleotides, the CDR3 is TGTGCCAGCTCACCCCGGGACAGTGGCGAGCAGTACTTC. Translation: CASSPRDSGEQYF. Full variable domain (outside the CDR3, taken from reference TRBV18 and TRBJ2-7): NAGVMQNPRHLVRRRGQEARLRCSPMKGHSHVYWYRQLPEEGLKFMVYLQKENIIDESGMPKERFSAEFPKEGPSILRIQQVVRGDSAAYFCASSPRDSGEQYFGPGTRLTVT.

This sequence joins TRBV12-3 or TRBV12-4 and TRBJ2-5; 8 bases line up with TRBD2. The ends lost 6 bases at V and 5 bases at J; junction bases unmatched: 5. The length of the CDR3 is 13 residues. DNA for the CDR3: TGTGCCAGCAGCTGGAAGCGGGGGGAGACCCAGTACTTC. Protein: CASSWKRGETQYF.

V gene TRBV4-1 combines with J gene TRBJ1-1; D is unresolved. Germline CDR1 reads MGHRA; CDR2 reads YSYEKL. CDR3 length: 15 residues. Trimming took off 4 bases at V and 0 bases at J, with 12 bases between the two ends. The chain's CDR3 is CASSLYHEVNTEAFF. CDR3 coding DNA: TGCGCCAGCAGCCTATACCACGAGGTGAACACTGAAGCTTTCTTT.

The genes are TRBV5-1 and TRBJ2-5; no reliable D call. This CDR3 is built from 12 residues. V lost 4 bases to trimming and J lost 2 bases, with 6 bases between them. CDR1 is SGHRS, CDR2 YFSETQ, per germline. This CDR3 reads CASSEDQETQYF. CDR3 in DNA: TGCGCCAGCAGCGAGGATCAAGAGACCCAGTACTTC.

This clone was seen a few times. The V gene is TRBV19, the J gene TRBJ1-1; unclear D gene. Germline loops: CDR1 LNHDA, CDR2 SQIVND (reference sequence). The length of the CDR3 is 13 residues. V lost 8 bases, J lost 6 bases, and 16 bases lay in between. The CDR3 spells CASSVTGGAEAFF. The CDR3 nucleotides are TGTGCCAGTTCGGTCACGGGCGGGGCTGAAGCTTTCTTT. The full variable domain, with the rest looked up from reference TRBV19 and TRBJ1-1, is DGGITQSPKYLFRKEGQNVTLSCEQNLNHDAMYWYRQDPGQGLRLIYYSQIVNDFQKGDIAEGYSVSREKKESFPLTVTSAQKNPTAFYLCASSVTGGAEAFFGQGTRLTVV.